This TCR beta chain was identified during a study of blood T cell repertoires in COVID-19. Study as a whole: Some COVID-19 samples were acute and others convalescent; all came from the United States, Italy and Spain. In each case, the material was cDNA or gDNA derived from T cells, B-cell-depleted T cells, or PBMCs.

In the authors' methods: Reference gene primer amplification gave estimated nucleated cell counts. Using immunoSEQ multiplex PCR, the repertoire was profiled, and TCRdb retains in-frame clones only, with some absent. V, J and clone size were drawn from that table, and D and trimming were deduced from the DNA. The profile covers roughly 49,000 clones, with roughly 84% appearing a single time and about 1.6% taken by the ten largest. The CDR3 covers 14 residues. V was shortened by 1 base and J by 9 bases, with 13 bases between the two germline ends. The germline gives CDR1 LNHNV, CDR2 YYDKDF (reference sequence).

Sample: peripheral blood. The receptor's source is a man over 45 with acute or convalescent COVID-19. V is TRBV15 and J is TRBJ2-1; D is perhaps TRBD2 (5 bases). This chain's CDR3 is CATSRVGLSGEQFF. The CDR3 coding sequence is TGTGCCACCAGCAGAGTAGGACTGAGCGGTGAGCAGTTCTTC.